This TCR beta chain was recorded in a study of cytomegalovirus exposure and HLA in healthy donors. The CDR3 has 18 amino acids. Trimming removed 0 bases from V and 0 bases from J; junction bases left unmatched: 12. Germline loops: CDR1 SGDLS, CDR2 YYNGEE. It was with 60 Vbeta and 13 Jbeta primers that the PCR ran. Original data processing: An analysis that came later counted tens of millions of unique TCR beta chains, approximately 12 million shared. The method was immunoSEQ multiplex PCR; TCRdb's version includes in-frame clones alone and lacks a portion of them. Clone size and V and J calls were adopted from that table, with D and trimming inferred from the DNA. Of roughly 120,000 clones listed, roughly four fifths are singletons.

The chain is built from TRBV9 and TRBJ2-7, with TRBD2 identical over 7 bases. The sequence was collected from a male donor in good health and CMV-seropositive. Sequenced: PBMCs. The DNA for the CDR3 is TGTGCCAGCAGCGTAGGGGGTAGCCAGGGAGGGAGCTCCTACGAGCAGTACTTC. It codes for CASSVGGSQGGSSYEQYF. Complete variable domain (other parts from reference TRBV9 and TRBJ2-7): DSGVTQTPKHLITATGQRVTLRCSPRSGDLSVYWYQQSLDQGLQFLIQYYNGEERAKGNILERFSAQQFPDLHSELNLSSLELGDSALYFCASSVGGSQGGSSYEQYFGPGTRLTVT.